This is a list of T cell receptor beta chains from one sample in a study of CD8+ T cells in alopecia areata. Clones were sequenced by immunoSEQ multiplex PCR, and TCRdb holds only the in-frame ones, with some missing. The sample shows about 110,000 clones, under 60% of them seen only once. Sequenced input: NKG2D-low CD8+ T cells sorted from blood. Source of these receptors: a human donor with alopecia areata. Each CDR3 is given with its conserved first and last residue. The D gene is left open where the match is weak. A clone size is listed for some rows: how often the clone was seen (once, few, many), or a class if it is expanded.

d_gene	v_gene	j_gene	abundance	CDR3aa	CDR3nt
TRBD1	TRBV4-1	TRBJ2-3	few	CASSARDRGTDTQYF	TGCGCCAGCAGCGCCCGGGACAGAGGCACAGATACGCAGTATTTT
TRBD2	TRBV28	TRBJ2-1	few	CASSWDYRNEQFF	TGTGCCAGCAGTTGGGACTACAGAAATGAGCAGTTCTTC
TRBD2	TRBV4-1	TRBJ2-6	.	CASGGVEGANVLTF	TGCGCCAGCGGGGGGGTGGAAGGGGCCAACGTCCTGACTTTC
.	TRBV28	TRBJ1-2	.	CASSLTESGHLYGYTF	TGTGCCAGCAGTTTGACCGAAAGTGGGCACCTCTATGGCTACACCTTC
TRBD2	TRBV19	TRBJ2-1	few	CASSIPGRDDSYNEQFF	TGTGCCAGTAGTATACCCGGGAGGGATGACTCCTACAATGAGCAGTTCTTC
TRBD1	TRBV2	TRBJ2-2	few	CASSERAGTGGGELFF	TGTGCCAGCAGTGAACGAGCCGGGACAGGAGGCGGGGAGCTGTTTTTT
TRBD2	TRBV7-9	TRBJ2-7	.	CASSLVAGSSYEQYF	TGTGCCAGCAGCTTAGTAGCGGGAAGCTCCTACGAGCAGTACTTC
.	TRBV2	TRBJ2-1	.	CASRPLFGEQFF	TGTGCCAGCAGGCCCCTCTTCGGCGAGCAGTTCTTC
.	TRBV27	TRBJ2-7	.	CASSFPNGEQYF	TGTGCCAGCAGTTTCCCGAATGGAGAGCAGTACTTC
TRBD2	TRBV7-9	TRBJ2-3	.	CASSPPIAGVRTDTQYF	TGTGCCAGCAGCCCCCCAATAGCGGGAGTAAGAACAGATACGCAGTATTTT
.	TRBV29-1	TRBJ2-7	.	CSVGGAGDSVEQYF	TGCAGCGTAGGGGGTGCAGGGGATTCGGTCGAGCAGTACTTC
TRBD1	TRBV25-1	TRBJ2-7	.	CASSGDRWEQYF	TGTGCCAGCAGTGGGGACAGATGGGAGCAGTACTTC
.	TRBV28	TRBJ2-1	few	CASSPSYNEQFF	TGTGCCAGCAGCCCAAGCTACAATGAGCAGTTCTTC
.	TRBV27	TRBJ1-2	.	CASSSPGSPYGYTF	TGTGCCAGCAGTTCTCCGGGATCCCCCTATGGCTACACCTTC
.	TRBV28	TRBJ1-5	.	CASTPGTNSNQPQHF	TGTGCCAGCACCCCCGGCACCAATAGCAATCAGCCCCAGCATTTT
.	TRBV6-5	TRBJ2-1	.	CASSYSSSEQFF	TGTGCCAGCAGTTACTCGAGTAGTGAGCAGTTCTTC
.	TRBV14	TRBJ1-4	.	CASSQLTSNNEKLFF	TGTGCCAGCAGCCAACTGACAAGTAATAATGAAAAACTGTTTTTT
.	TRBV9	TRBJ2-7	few	CASSPPQSSYEQYF	TGTGCCAGCAGCCCCCCCCAGAGCTCCTACGAGCAGTACTTC
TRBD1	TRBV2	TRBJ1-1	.	CASRDRGMNTEAFF	TGTGCCAGCAGGGACAGGGGGATGAACACTGAAGCTTTCTTT
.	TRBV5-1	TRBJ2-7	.	CASDSGDEQYF	TGCGCCAGCGACTCGGGGGACGAGCAGTACTTC
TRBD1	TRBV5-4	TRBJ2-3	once	CASSLIGTGGSDTQYF	TGTGCCAGCAGCTTGATTGGGACAGGGGGCTCAGATACGCAGTATTTT
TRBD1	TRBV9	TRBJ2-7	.	CASSPLTDRANEQYF	TGTGCCAGCAGCCCCCTGACAGACAGGGCGAACGAGCAGTACTTC
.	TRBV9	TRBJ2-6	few	CASSVQVASSGANVLTF	TGTGCCAGCAGCGTACAGGTCGCCTCCTCTGGGGCCAACGTCCTGACTTTC
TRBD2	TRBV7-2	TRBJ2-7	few	CASSSRERETYEQYF	TGTGCCAGCAGCTCCCGCGAGCGGGAGACCTACGAGCAGTACTTC
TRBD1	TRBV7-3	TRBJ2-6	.	CASSSDRGAISGANVLTF	TGTGCCAGCAGCTCTGACAGGGGGGCGATCTCTGGGGCCAACGTCCTGACTTTC
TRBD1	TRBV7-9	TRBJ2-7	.	CASSPRDRGPYEQYF	TGTGCCAGCAGCCCACGGGACAGGGGGCCCTACGAGCAGTACTTC
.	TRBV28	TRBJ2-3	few	CASSPGLYTDTQYF	TGTGCCAGCAGTCCGGGACTTTACACAGATACGCAGTATTTT
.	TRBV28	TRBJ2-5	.	CASSSTGEGETQYF	TGTGCCAGCAGTTCCACAGGGGAGGGGGAGACCCAGTACTTC
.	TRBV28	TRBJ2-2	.	CASSLFGRTGELFF	TGTGCCAGCAGTTTGTTTGGACGGACCGGGGAGCTGTTTTTT
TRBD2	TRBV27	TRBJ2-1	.	CASSFRASGSSEQFF	TGTGCCAGCAGTTTCAGGGCTAGCGGGAGTAGTGAGCAGTTCTTC
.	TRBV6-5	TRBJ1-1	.	CASSSGVAPEAFF	TGTGCCAGCAGCTCGGGGGTGGCCCCTGAAGCTTTCTTT
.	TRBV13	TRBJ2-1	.	CASSPPRYNEQFF	TGTGCCAGCAGCCCACCGAGGTACAATGAGCAGTTCTTC
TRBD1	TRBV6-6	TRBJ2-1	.	CASTLTGTGLHEQLF	TGTGCCAGCACCCTTACCGGGACAGGCTTGCATGAGCAGCTCTTC
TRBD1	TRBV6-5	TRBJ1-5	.	CASRTGGEGQPQHF	TGTGCCAGCAGGACAGGGGGCGAAGGTCAGCCCCAGCATTTT
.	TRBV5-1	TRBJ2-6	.	CASSLVGAAGANVLTF	TGCGCCAGCAGCTTGGTGGGGGCTGCTGGGGCCAACGTCCTGACTTTC
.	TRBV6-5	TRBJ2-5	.	CASSYSGGQETQYF	TGTGCCAGCAGTTACTCGGGGGGACAAGAGACCCAGTACTTC
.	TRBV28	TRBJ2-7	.	CASSPNARGTIEQYF	TGTGCCAGCAGTCCGAACGCCAGGGGTACGATCGAGCAGTACTTC
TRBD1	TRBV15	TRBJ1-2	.	CATSRETGGYGYTF	TGTGCCACCAGCAGAGAAACAGGGGGTTATGGCTACACCTTC
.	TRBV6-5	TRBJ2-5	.	CASSSTETQYF	TGTGCCAGCAGTTCCACCGAGACCCAGTACTTC
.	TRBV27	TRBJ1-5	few	CASSLISNQPQHF	TGTGCCAGCAGTTTAATTAGCAATCAGCCCCAGCATTTT
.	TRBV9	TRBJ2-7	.	CASSQLTGGSGFYEQYF	TGTGCCAGCAGCCAACTTACCGGCGGCAGCGGATTCTACGAGCAGTACTTC
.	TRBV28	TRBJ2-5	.	CASSLGLQETQYF	TGTGCCAGCAGTTTGGGACTCCAAGAGACCCAGTACTTC
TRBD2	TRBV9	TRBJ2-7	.	CASSGGGREFYEQYF	TGTGCCAGCAGCGGGGGAGGGCGGGAGTTCTACGAGCAGTACTTC
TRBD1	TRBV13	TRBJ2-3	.	CASSGPGQGHADTQYF	TGTGCCAGCAGCGGACCGGGACAGGGCCATGCAGATACGCAGTATTTT
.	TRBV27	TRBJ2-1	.	CASSFAHPKDNEQFF	TGTGCCAGCAGTTTTGCCCACCCTAAGGACAATGAGCAGTTCTTC
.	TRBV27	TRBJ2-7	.	CASRTDTYEQYF	TGTGCCAGCAGGACGGACACCTACGAGCAGTACTTC
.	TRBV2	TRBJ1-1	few	CASRFRGPNTEAFF	TGTGCCAGCAGATTCCGGGGACCCAACACTGAAGCTTTCTTT
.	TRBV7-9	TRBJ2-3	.	CASSSPSRDTQYF	TGTGCCAGCAGCTCGCCGAGTCGGGATACGCAGTATTTT
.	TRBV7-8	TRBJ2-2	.	CASSLSRQGYTGELFF	TGTGCCAGCAGCTTATCAAGGCAGGGTTACACCGGGGAGCTGTTTTTT
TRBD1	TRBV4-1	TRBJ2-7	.	CASSQVGTGDYEQYF	TGCGCCAGCAGCCAAGTTGGGACAGGGGACTACGAGCAGTACTTC
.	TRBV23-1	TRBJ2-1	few	CASSPLQASSDEQFF	TGCGCCAGCAGCCCTTTACAGGCTAGTTCCGATGAGCAGTTCTTC